The rows below give T cell receptor beta chains drawn from one sample of a study of control samples from healthy donors and cancer patients. The table came from immunoSEQ multiplex PCR; TCRdb's copy has only in-frame clones and leaves some out. In the table there are fewer than 60,000 clones, around 87% of which are singletons. The specimen sequenced was PBMCs. Every receptor here comes from a woman aged 55-75 years with lung cancer. The CDR3 runs from the conserved cysteine through the conserved F or W. Each record gives: J gene, clone size, V gene, D gene, CDR3 DNA, CDR3 protein. A D gene is named only where the DNA matches it firmly. The listing skips clone size in some rows; elsewhere it reads once, few, many or a size class.

J: TRBJ2-7
size: once
V: TRBV27
D: NA
DNA: TGTGCCAGCAGTCCGTGCTACGAGCAGTACTTC
CDR3: CASSPCYEQYF

J: TRBJ2-3
size: NA
V: TRBV29-1
D: NA
DNA: TGCAGCGTTGAAGAGGCAGTTACGCAGTATTTT
CDR3: CSVEEAVTQYF

J: TRBJ1-2
size: NA
V: TRBV28
D: NA
DNA: TGTGCCAGCAGGACTAACTATGGCTACACCTTC
CDR3: CASRTNYGYTF

J: TRBJ2-7
size: NA
V: TRBV5-8
D: NA
DNA: TGTGCCAGCAGCGCGATATTTAGTTACTACGAGCAGTACTTC
CDR3: CASSAIFSYYEQYF

J: TRBJ1-3
size: NA
V: TRBV3-1/TRBV3-2
D: NA
DNA: TGTGCCAGCAGCTTTGCTGGAAACACCATATATTTT
CDR3: CASSFAGNTIYF

J: TRBJ2-5
size: NA
V: TRBV12-2
D: NA
DNA: TGTGCAAGTCGCCTGGGGACTAGCGGGGACCTCCAGTACTTC
CDR3: CASRLGTSGDLQYF

J: TRBJ2-1
size: NA
V: TRBV19
D: NA
DNA: TGTGCCAGTAGTATGGACAGCGGCTCCTACAATGAGCAGTTCTTC
CDR3: CASSMDSGSYNEQFF

J: TRBJ2-2
size: NA
V: TRBV27
D: TRBD1
DNA: TGTGCCAGCAGTTTCTCTTACAGGGGGAACACCGGGGAGCTGTTTTTT
CDR3: CASSFSYRGNTGELFF

J: TRBJ2-1
size: NA
V: TRBV10-1
D: NA
DNA: TGCGCCAGCAGTGGAGGTCAAGACGAGCAGTTCTTC
CDR3: CASSGGQDEQFF

J: TRBJ2-3
size: NA
V: TRBV5-4
D: TRBD2
DNA: TGTGCCAGCAGCTTGGTACTAGCGGGGATTAGCACAGATACGCAGTATTTT
CDR3: CASSLVLAGISTDTQYF

J: TRBJ1-2
size: NA
V: TRBV5-1
D: NA
DNA: TGCGCCAGCAGCGAGGGGAATTCTAACTATGGCTACACCTTC
CDR3: CASSEGNSNYGYTF

J: TRBJ2-1
size: NA
V: TRBV3-1/TRBV3-2
D: NA
DNA: TGTGCCAGCAGCCAAACTCTTGAGGATGAGCAGTTCTTC
CDR3: CASSQTLEDEQFF

J: TRBJ2-1
size: NA
V: TRBV12-3/TRBV12-4
D: NA
DNA: TGTGCCAGCAGTTTCGGGATTAACAATGAGCAGTTCTTC
CDR3: CASSFGINNEQFF

J: TRBJ1-5
size: NA
V: TRBV7-8
D: NA
DNA: TGTGCCAGCAGCACTGACTTTCAGCCCCAGCATTTT
CDR3: CASSTDFQPQHF

J: TRBJ1-5
size: NA
V: TRBV20-1
D: NA
DNA: TGCAGTGCTCCGTGGGGTTATGGCCAGCATTTT
CDR3: CSAPWGYGQHF

J: TRBJ2-7
size: NA
V: TRBV5-1
D: NA
DNA: TGCGCCAGCAGCTTGAGGCAGGACTACGAGCAGTACTTC
CDR3: CASSLRQDYEQYF

J: TRBJ1-5
size: NA
V: TRBV10-3
D: TRBD1
DNA: TGTGCCATCAGTGGTCCCAGGGGGCAGCCCCAGCATTTT
CDR3: CAISGPRGQPQHF

J: TRBJ2-3
size: NA
V: TRBV2
D: NA
DNA: TGTGCCAGCAGGCCAAATTTAGGAGGGGCAGATACGCAGTATTTT
CDR3: CASRPNLGGADTQYF

J: TRBJ1-1
size: NA
V: TRBV5-1
D: NA
DNA: TGCGCCAGCAGCTTACAGGACCTGAACACTGAAGCTTTCTTT
CDR3: CASSLQDLNTEAFF

J: TRBJ1-5
size: NA
V: TRBV7-2
D: NA
DNA: TGTGCCAGCAGCCCCGGCGGTGATCAGCCCCAGCATTTT
CDR3: CASSPGGDQPQHF

J: TRBJ1-3
size: NA
V: TRBV6-5
D: NA
DNA: TGTGCCAGCAGTTCTGCGTCTGGAAACACCATATATTTT
CDR3: CASSSASGNTIYF

J: TRBJ2-5
size: NA
V: TRBV28
D: NA
DNA: TGTGCCAGCAGGTTGCAGGGGAGAGAGACCCAGTACTTC
CDR3: CASRLQGRETQYF

J: TRBJ2-7
size: NA
V: TRBV5-4
D: TRBD1
DNA: TGTGCCAGCACCGGGACAGGTTCTAAGGGAACCTACGAGCAGTACTTC
CDR3: CASTGTGSKGTYEQYF

J: TRBJ1-1
size: NA
V: TRBV2
D: NA
DNA: TGTGCCTTCCGGGGGGGAGGTACTGAAGCTTTCTTT
CDR3: CAFRGGGTEAFF

J: TRBJ2-3
size: NA
V: TRBV30
D: TRBD2
DNA: TGTGCCTGGAGTGTAGAGCGGGGGCACACAGATACGCAGTATTTT
CDR3: CAWSVERGHTDTQYF

J: TRBJ1-2
size: NA
V: TRBV6-5
D: NA
DNA: TGTGCCAGCAGTCCGCCCCCGGGAGGCTACACCTTC
CDR3: CASSPPPGGYTF

J: TRBJ2-7
size: NA
V: TRBV6-5
D: NA
DNA: TGTGCCAGCAGTTACTCGAGAACAGGTGACTCCTACGAGCAGTACTTC
CDR3: CASSYSRTGDSYEQYF

J: TRBJ2-1
size: NA
V: TRBV15
D: NA
DNA: TGTGCCACCAGCAGAGAGGACTACTTGTTTCGTGGTGAGCAGTTCTTC
CDR3: CATSREDYLFRGEQFF

J: TRBJ2-3
size: NA
V: TRBV5-1
D: NA
DNA: TGCGCCAGCAGCCAGGACGCCACTAGCACAGATACGCAGTATTTT
CDR3: CASSQDATSTDTQYF

J: TRBJ2-2
size: NA
V: TRBV24-1
D: NA
DNA: TGTGCCACCAGTGGAACATGGACCGGGGAGCTGTTTTTT
CDR3: CATSGTWTGELFF

J: TRBJ1-1
size: NA
V: TRBV5-4
D: NA
DNA: TGTGCCAGCAGCCCTCCTCCGGGTGGAGGGAACACTGAAGCTTTCTTT
CDR3: CASSPPPGGGNTEAFF

J: TRBJ1-1
size: NA
V: TRBV19
D: TRBD1
DNA: TGTGCCAGTAGTAGGGTGGACAGGGGCTCGAACACTGAAGCTTTCTTT
CDR3: CASSRVDRGSNTEAFF